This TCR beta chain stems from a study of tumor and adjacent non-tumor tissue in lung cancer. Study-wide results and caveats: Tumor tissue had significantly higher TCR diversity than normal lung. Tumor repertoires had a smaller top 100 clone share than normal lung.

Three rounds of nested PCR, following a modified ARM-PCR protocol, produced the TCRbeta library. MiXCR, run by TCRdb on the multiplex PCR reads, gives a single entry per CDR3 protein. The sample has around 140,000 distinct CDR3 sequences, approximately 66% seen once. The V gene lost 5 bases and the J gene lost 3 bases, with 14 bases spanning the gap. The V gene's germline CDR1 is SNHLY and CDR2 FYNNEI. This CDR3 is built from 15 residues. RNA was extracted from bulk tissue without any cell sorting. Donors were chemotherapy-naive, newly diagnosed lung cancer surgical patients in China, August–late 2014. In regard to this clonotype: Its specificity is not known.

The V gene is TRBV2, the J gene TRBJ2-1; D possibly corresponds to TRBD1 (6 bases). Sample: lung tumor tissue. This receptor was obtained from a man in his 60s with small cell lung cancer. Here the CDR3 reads CASSLSGAYYNEQFF. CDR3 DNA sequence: TGTGCCAGCAGTCTCTCAGGGGCTTACTACAATGAGCAGTTCTTC.